The 4 T cell receptor beta chains presented below share a single source sample, sequenced in a study of blood T cells in healthy people across ages (dated by TCRdb to the mid-2010s). Library creation used 5' RACE. The instrument given in TCRdb is Illumina HiSeq 2500. A second roughly 6 to 12 cycle PCR used a sample-barcoded 5' primer and a J-beta primer mix. The public reads were reanalyzed by TCRdb: fastp trimming at Q25, MiXCR alignment, in-frame beta chains only. Duplicate CDR3 protein sequences are folded into a single record with the most common DNA and genes. This sample comprises hundreds of thousands of distinct CDR3 sequences, 25% to 35% of them detected only once. The top ten hold approximately 3.3% of the sample. These records were also assigned to another study, of T cells of mothers and their children.

The sequencing sample was made of blood. These receptors all stem from a boy between 2 and 10 years old in good health.

CDR3 in DNA: TGTGCCAGCAGCTTAGTTCCGAGGACTGAAGCTTTCTTT. Its protein product is CASSLVPRTEAFF. V and J are TRBV7-9 and TRBJ1-1; no clear D gene. CDR1 is SEHNR, CDR2 FQNEAQ, per germline (reference sequence). The CDR3 is made up of 13 amino acids. Trimming took 1 base from V and 5 from J, leaving 8 bases between them.

Only a few counts were recorded for this clonotype. The chain links TRBV5-6 to TRBJ2-5; possibly TRBD2 for D (6 bases). The CDR3 totals 15 residues. V lost 2 bases to trimming and J lost 2 bases, with 13 bases between them. Germline CDR1 and CDR2: SGHDT and YYEEEE. The chain's CDR3 is CASSLPVGLQETQYF. The DNA for the CDR3 is TGTGCCAGCAGCTTACCCGTTGGACTACAAGAGACCCAGTACTTC.

The genes are TRBV7-2 and TRBJ2-5; 7 bases map to TRBD2. The V gene's germline CDR1 is SGHTA and CDR2 FQGNSA. CDR3 length: 15 residues. The trim removed 0 bases at V and 1 base at J, leaving 2 bases unmatched. The CDR3 loop reads CASSLAGGFQETQYF. In nucleotides, the CDR3 is TGTGCCAGCAGCTTAGCGGGGGGGTTCCAAGAGACCCAGTACTTC.

Remarks on this clonotype: A read error may produce the germline difference seen at one junction end. The chain employs TRBV6-6 and TRBJ1-3, with D unclear. Germline V CDR1 and CDR2: MNHNY, SVGAGI (reference sequence). The CDR3 runs to 14 residues. The chain's CDR3 is CASSYEGISNIIYF. The CDR3 nucleotides read TGTGCCAGCAGTTACGAGGGAATTTCGAACATCATATATTTT.